Below, 27 T cell receptor beta chains from the same sample are listed, as sequenced in a study of T-cell reconstitution after alpha-beta-depleted transplantation in children. The TCRbeta library was prepared with unique molecular identifiers. MiXCR was run by TCRdb on the PCR reads, yielding one entry per CDR3 protein. The sample yields about 610,000 distinct CDR3 sequences, 10% to 13% seen once. The starting material was PBMCs from the stem cell graft donor, obtained from the stem cell graft. These receptors were obtained from a human donor who donated a stem cell graft to a child with acute myeloid leukemia.

This clonotype turned up a few times. The genes are TRBV6-1 and TRBJ2-3; 7 bases fit TRBD1. Germline values: CDR1 MNHNS, CDR2 SASEGT. The CDR3 runs to 13 residues. Trimming cost V 5 bases and J 7 bases; bases outside gene matches: 6. The CDR3, as DNA: TGTGCCAGCAGTCCATCGACAGGGTATACGCAGTATTTT. Amino acids: CASSPSTGYTQYF.

The chain carries TRBV18 and TRBJ1-1, with D possibly matching TRBD1 (6 bases). The CDR3 contains 16 residues. Germline CDR1 KGHSH, CDR2 LQKENI. V dropped 3 bases and J dropped 5 bases, with 19 bases sitting between them. For the CDR3, the DNA is TGTGCCAGCTCACCCACCATGGGGGGGCCCACGACTGAAGCTTTCTTT. Amino acids: CASSPTMGGPTTEAFF. The whole variable domain, remainder taken from reference TRBV18 and TRBJ1-1, is NAGVMQNPRHLVRRRGQEARLRCSPMKGHSHVYWYRQLPEEGLKFMVYLQKENIIDESGMPKERFSAEFPKEGPSILRIQQVVRGDSAAYFCASSPTMGGPTTEAFFGQGTRLTVV.

The V and J genes are TRBV7-2 and TRBJ2-1; tentatively, D is TRBD2 (7 bases). Trimming took 5 bases from V and 5 from J, leaving 16 bases between them. The germline V gene has CDR1 SGHTA and CDR2 FQGNSA. The CDR3 length is 15 residues. The CDR3 sequence: CASSLRQGGDNEQFF. The DNA for the CDR3 is TGTGCCAGCAGCCTACGACAAGGGGGGGACAATGAGCAGTTCTTC.

This clonotype was detected ten times or more. The V and J genes are TRBV14 and TRBJ2-7, with D unresolved. V lost 5 bases and J lost 5, with 13 bases in between. Germline lookup yields CDR1 SGHDN and CDR2 FVKESK. CDR3 length equals 13 residues. The DNA of the CDR3 is TGTGCCAGCAGCTCCCGGTCGTACCACGAGCAGTACTTC. Translated, it gives CASSSRSYHEQYF.

This clonotype was detected a few times. The chain combines TRBV18 with TRBJ1-6; no clear D. V lost 4 bases, J lost 9 bases, and 10 bases lay in between. In germline, CDR1 is KGHSH, CDR2 LQKENI. There are 13 residues in the CDR3. CDR3: CASSRASSSPLHF. In DNA, the CDR3 is TGTGCCAGCTCACGCGCCTCGAGTTCACCCCTCCACTTT.

This clonotype was seen ten or more times. The chain joins TRBV12-3 or TRBV12-4 to TRBJ2-7; D uncertain. V lost 1 base and J lost 2, with 9 bases in between. The CDR3 runs 14 residues. For the CDR3, the DNA is TGTGCCAGCAGTTTAGAGGCCGGACCCTACGAGCAGTACTTC. Amino acids: CASSLEAGPYEQYF.

This clonotype has only a few counts. Here the CDR3 reads CASSSRGGAGGETQYF. Written as DNA, the CDR3 is TGTGCCAGCAGCTCCCGGGGGGGAGCGGGAGGGGAGACCCAGTACTTC. This sequence joins TRBV11-2 and TRBJ2-5; 10 bases map to TRBD2. J lost 5 bases, V lost 4 bases, and 10 bases had no gene match. The CDR3 runs to 16 residues. Germline lookup yields CDR1 SGHAT and CDR2 FQNNGV.

This chain connects TRBV28 to TRBJ2-7; 7 bases map to TRBD2. Germline V lookup: CDR1 MDHEN, CDR2 SYDVKM. Trimming cost V 3 bases and J 2 bases; bases outside gene matches: 7. This CDR3 has 15 amino acids. CDR3 nucleotides: TGTGCCAGCAGTTTCAGGGAGGGCCCCACCTACGAGCAGTACTTC. Protein: CASSFREGPTYEQYF.

The rearrangement joins TRBV11-1 to TRBJ1-4; 9 bases match TRBD1. The CDR3 has 18 amino acids. V lost 5 bases and J lost 7; bases outside the gene matches: 17. From germline, CDR1 is SGHAT and CDR2 FQDESV (reference sequence). CDR3 coding DNA: TGTGCCAGCAGCGTGGGACAGGGTAAAAGGTCGTCTGGTGAAAAACTGTTTTTT. It translates to CASSVGQGKRSSGEKLFF.

The rearrangement links TRBV12-3 or TRBV12-4 to TRBJ2-5, with 11 positions matching TRBD2. CDR3 size: 16 residues. The ends lost 3 bases at V and 3 bases at J; junction bases unmatched: 6. The CDR3: CASSFTSGRGKETQYF. CDR3 sequence (DNA): TGTGCCAGCAGTTTCACTAGCGGGAGAGGGAAAGAGACCCAGTACTTC.

This clonotype was recorded at least ten times. This chain links TRBV27 with TRBJ1-3, with TRBD1 identical over 7 bases. The germline V gene has CDR1 MNHEY and CDR2 SMNVEV (reference sequence). The CDR3 runs to 16 residues. After removal of 4 bases from V and 4 bases from J, the junction contained 10 bases not matched to a gene. This chain's CDR3 is CASSSLGGLGGNTIYF. CDR3 DNA sequence: TGTGCCAGCAGTTCCTTAGGGGGCCTTGGGGGAAACACCATATATTTT.

This clonotype has at least ten counts. The genes are TRBV20-1 and TRBJ2-1; no clear D gene. CDR1 is DFQATT, CDR2 SNEGSKA, per germline (reference sequence). The V and J ends lost 5 bases and 9 bases respectively, with 11 bases between them. CDR3 length: 11 residues. The CDR3 region is CSASELGEQFF. CDR3 bases: TGCAGTGCTTCCGAGCTGGGTGAGCAGTTCTTC.

This clonotype was found once. This sequence joins TRBV6-2 or TRBV6-3 and TRBJ2-3; 9 nucleotides agree with TRBD1. The V gene's germline CDR1 is MNHEY and CDR2 SVGEGT. Germline trimming cut 6 bases from V and 3 bases from J; bases unmatched to any gene: 7. The CDR3 totals 15 residues. CDR3 bases: TGTGCCAGCAGAAAACAGGGGGCAGGAACAGATACGCAGTATTTT. It specifies CASRKQGAGTDTQYF.

This clonotype was observed at least ten times. The chain employs TRBV12-3 or TRBV12-4 and TRBJ2-7, with D unclear. The CDR3 spans 14 residues. The germline V and J ends were trimmed by 7 bases and 5 bases, with 18 bases remaining between them. As DNA, the CDR3 is TGTGCCAGCAATCAACAAGGGCCCCGGGACGAGCAGTACTTC. It translates to CASNQQGPRDEQYF.

This clonotype was observed a few times. This sequence joins TRBV20-1 and TRBJ2-2; perhaps TRBD2 as D (6 bases). The V end lost 3 bases, the J end lost 5 bases, and 16 bases lay between the germline ends. Looked up from germline, CDR1 is DFQATT and CDR2 is SNEGSKA (reference sequence). The CDR3 is 15 amino acids. As DNA, the CDR3 is TGCAGTGCTAGTTCGGGGGACCCTCTGACCGGGGAGCTGTTTTTT. This translates into CSASSGDPLTGELFF.

The chain has TRBV5-1 and TRBJ2-5; D is perhaps TRBD1 (6 bases). Between the trimmed V and J ends, which lost 3 bases and 8 bases, there was a span of 20 bases. This CDR3 is 15 amino acids long. The germline CDR1 and CDR2 sequences are SGHRS and YFSETQ. The CDR3 sequence is CASSSLSGTPSTQYF. For the CDR3, the DNA is TGCGCCAGCAGCTCGCTTTCCGGGACACCCTCAACCCAGTACTTC. Drawing the rest from reference TRBV5-1 and TRBJ2-5, the complete variable domain is KAGVTQTPRYLIKTRGQQVTLSCSPISGHRSVSWYQQTPGQGLQFLFEYFSETQRNKGNFPGRFSGRQFSNSRSEMNVSTLELGDSALYLCASSSLSGTPSTQYFGPGTRLLVL.

This clonotype was recorded a few times. The V and J genes are TRBV12-3 or TRBV12-4 and TRBJ2-3, with 8 bases fitting TRBD2. This CDR3 is 15 amino acids long. Germline trimming cut 3 bases from V and 4 bases from J; bases unmatched to any gene: 6. The CDR3 DNA is TGTGCCAGCAGTTTTAACGGGAGGGCCCCAGATACGCAGTATTTT. Translated, it gives CASSFNGRAPDTQYF.

This clonotype was seen many times. The chain couples TRBV20-1 to TRBJ1-1; D perhaps matches TRBD1 (6 bases). The CDR3 covers 12 residues. The germline V and J ends were trimmed by 6 bases and 0 bases, with 8 bases remaining between them. Germline V gene data show CDR1 as DFQATT and CDR2 as SNEGSKA (reference sequence). Here the CDR3 reads CSARGMNTEAFF. CDR3 coding DNA: TGCAGTGCCAGGGGCATGAACACTGAAGCTTTCTTT.

This clonotype was seen a handful of times. The chain combines TRBV3-1 with TRBJ2-5, with 7 bases matching TRBD1. Germline V lookup: CDR1 LGHDT, CDR2 YNNKEL (reference sequence). CDR3 length: 16 amino acids. V lost 0 bases and J lost 5; bases outside the gene matches: 9. The CDR3 sequence: CASSQDLTSRGETQYF. The CDR3 nucleotides are TGTGCCAGCAGCCAAGACCTAACGTCCAGGGGGGAGACCCAGTACTTC.

This clonotype was counted between two and nine times. This chain joins TRBV6-1 and TRBJ1-5, with D uncertain. Germline CDR1 MNHNS, CDR2 SASEGT. CDR3 length: 13 amino acids. Trimming took off 7 bases at V and 4 bases at J, with 11 bases between the two ends. The CDR3 loop is CASIADPNQPQHF. The CDR3 nucleotides read TGTGCCAGCATTGCAGATCCTAATCAGCCCCAGCATTTT.

This clonotype has more than one count but fewer than ten. The J gene is TRBJ2-3, the V gene TRBV29-1; the D gene is possibly TRBD1 (6 bases). The ends were cut back, 2 bases at V and 2 bases at J, with 23 bases in the middle. The CDR3 totals 18 residues. Germline V lookup: CDR1 SQVTM, CDR2 ANQGSEA. The CDR3 bases are TGCAGCGTTGAAAGGTGGTTTACAGGGAGTGAGGTCACAGATACGCAGTATTTT. It is translated as CSVERWFTGSEVTDTQYF.

The V call is TRBV20-1, the J call TRBJ1-6; TRBD1 matches 11 bases. The CDR3 contains 13 residues. Germline CDR1 and CDR2: DFQATT and SNEGSKA (reference sequence). V was clipped by 5 bases and J by 9 bases; unmatched bases: 3. The CDR3 reads CSAPDRGPSPLHF. The CDR3 DNA sequence: TGCAGTGCTCCGGACAGGGGGCCTTCACCCCTCCACTTT.

The chain links TRBV20-1 to TRBJ2-2; weak D call: TRBD2 (5 bases). Trimming took 1 base from V and 8 from J, leaving 11 bases between them. CDR3 size: 13 residues. Germline values: CDR1 DFQATT, CDR2 SNEGSKA (reference sequence). Here the CDR3 reads CSARGTGVGELFF. CDR3 DNA sequence: TGCAGTGCTAGAGGGACTGGCGTAGGGGAGCTGTTTTTT.

In this sample, this clonotype turned up many times. This sequence joins TRBV28 and TRBJ2-7; 14 nucleotides align to TRBD2. This CDR3 region has 16 residues. Losses at the gene ends were 4 bases for V and 5 bases for J; bases not matched to a gene: 7. CDR1 is MDHEN and CDR2 is SYDVKM in the germline V gene. This chain's CDR3 is CASSSRTSGRKDEQYF. The CDR3 bases are TGTGCCAGCAGTTCCCGGACTAGCGGGAGGAAGGACGAGCAGTACTTC.

The CDR3 spells CASSVRTGIYTDTQYF. The CDR3 DNA reads TGTGCCAGCAGCGTTCGGACAGGGATTTACACAGATACGCAGTATTTT. This chain connects TRBV11-1 to TRBJ2-3; 8 bases fit TRBD1. V lost 5 bases and J lost 2; bases outside the gene matches: 9. The germline V gene has CDR1 SGHAT and CDR2 FQDESV (reference sequence). The CDR3 has 16 amino acids.

On this clonotype: A single base separates this from a much larger clone, so it may be a read error. V is TRBV27 and J is TRBJ2-1; TRBD2 matches 12 bases. V shed 4 bases and J 6 bases; nucleotides not matched to a gene: 4. CDR3 length equals 15 residues. Germline V gives CDR1 MNHEY, CDR2 SMNVEV (reference sequence). The CDR3 nucleotides read TGTGCCAGCAGTTCCCCTAGCGGGAGGGCCAATGAGCAGTTCTTC. Translation: CASSSPSGRANEQFF.

This clonotype has more than one count but fewer than ten. J is TRBJ1-1 and V is TRBV5-1; 7 bases line up with TRBD1. The length of the CDR3 is 14 residues. Per germline, CDR1 SGHRS and CDR2 YFSETQ. Trimming at V came to 4 bases and at J to 3 bases, leaving 6 bases not matched to a gene. Here the CDR3 reads CASSPGDRDTEAFF. The CDR3 nucleotides are TGCGCCAGCAGCCCCGGAGACAGGGACACTGAAGCTTTCTTT.